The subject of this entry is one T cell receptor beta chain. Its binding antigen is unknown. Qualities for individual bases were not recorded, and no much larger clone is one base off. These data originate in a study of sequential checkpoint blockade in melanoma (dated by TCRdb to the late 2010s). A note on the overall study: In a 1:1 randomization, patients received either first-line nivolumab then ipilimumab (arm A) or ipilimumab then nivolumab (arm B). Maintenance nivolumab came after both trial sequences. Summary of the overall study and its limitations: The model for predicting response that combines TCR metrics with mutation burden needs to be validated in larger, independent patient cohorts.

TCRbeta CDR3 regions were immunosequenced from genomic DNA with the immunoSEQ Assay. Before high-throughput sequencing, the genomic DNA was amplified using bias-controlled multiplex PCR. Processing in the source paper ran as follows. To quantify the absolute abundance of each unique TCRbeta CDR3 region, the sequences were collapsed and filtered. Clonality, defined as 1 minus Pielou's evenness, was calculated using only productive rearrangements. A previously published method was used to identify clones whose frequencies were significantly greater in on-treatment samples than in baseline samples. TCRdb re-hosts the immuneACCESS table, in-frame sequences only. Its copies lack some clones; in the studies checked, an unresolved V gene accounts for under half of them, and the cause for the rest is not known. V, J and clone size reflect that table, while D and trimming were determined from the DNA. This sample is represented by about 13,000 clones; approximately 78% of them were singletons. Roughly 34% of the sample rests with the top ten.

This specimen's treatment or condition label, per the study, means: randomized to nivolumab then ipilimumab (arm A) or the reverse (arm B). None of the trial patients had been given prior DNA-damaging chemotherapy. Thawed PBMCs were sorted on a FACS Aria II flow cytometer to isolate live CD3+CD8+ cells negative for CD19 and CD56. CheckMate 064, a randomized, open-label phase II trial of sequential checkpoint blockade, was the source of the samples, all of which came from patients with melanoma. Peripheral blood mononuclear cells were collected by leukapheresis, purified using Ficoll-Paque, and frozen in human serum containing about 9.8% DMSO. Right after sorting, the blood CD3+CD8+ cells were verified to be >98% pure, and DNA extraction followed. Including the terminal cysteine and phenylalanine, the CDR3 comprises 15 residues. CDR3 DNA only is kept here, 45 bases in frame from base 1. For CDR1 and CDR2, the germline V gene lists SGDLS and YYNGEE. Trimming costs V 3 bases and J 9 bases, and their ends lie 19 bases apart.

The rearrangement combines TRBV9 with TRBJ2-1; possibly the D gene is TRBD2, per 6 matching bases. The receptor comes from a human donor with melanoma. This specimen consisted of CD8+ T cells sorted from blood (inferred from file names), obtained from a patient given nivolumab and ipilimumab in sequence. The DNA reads TGTGCCAGCAGCGCCCCACAGGAGGGCCGCCTTGAGCAGTTCTTC. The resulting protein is CASSAPQEGRLEQFF.